Included here is one T cell receptor (beta chain) sequence, with context. Its specificity is not known. TCR sequencing used cDNA made by reverse transcription of extracted RNA. The table came from immunoSEQ multiplex PCR; TCRdb's copy has only in-frame clones and leaves some out. The table lists about 140,000 clones, 65% to 90% of them singletons. Treatment noted: oral pan-JAK inhibitor, 5-10 mg twice daily. The data belong to a study of CD8+ T cells in alopecia areata. Findings of the study overall: Among the 100 top clones, expanded CD8+ clones, like scalp clonality, were significantly decreased by tofacitinib.

CDR3 size: 18 residues. Looked up from germline, CDR1 is SNHLY and CDR2 is FYNNEI. Trimming shortened V by 0 bases and J by 2 bases, and 16 bases separated the two germline ends. Sample: CD8+ T cells sorted from blood, taken at week 4, from a patient treated with tofacitinib. The gene calls are TRBV2 and TRBJ2-2, with D perhaps matching TRBD1 (6 bases). The clonotype originates from a human donor with alopecia areata. CDR3 coding DNA: TGTGCCAGCAGTGAAGCGTGGGGCACGACAGGAAACACCGGGGAGCTGTTTTTT. Translation gives CASSEAWGTTGNTGELFF.